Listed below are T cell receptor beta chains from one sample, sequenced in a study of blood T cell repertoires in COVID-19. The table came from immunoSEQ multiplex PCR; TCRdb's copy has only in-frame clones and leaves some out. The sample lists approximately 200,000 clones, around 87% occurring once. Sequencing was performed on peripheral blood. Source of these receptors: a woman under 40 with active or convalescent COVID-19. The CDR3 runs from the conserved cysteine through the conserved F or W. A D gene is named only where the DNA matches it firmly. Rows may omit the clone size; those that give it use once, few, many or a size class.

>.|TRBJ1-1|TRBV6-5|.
TGTGCCAGCAGGTCGCGTAACACTGAAGCTTTCTTT
CASRSRNTEAFF
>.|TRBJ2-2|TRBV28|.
TGTGCCAGCAGTTCACCACAGGGTCGTGGCACCGGGGAGCTGTTTTTT
CASSSPQGRGTGELFF
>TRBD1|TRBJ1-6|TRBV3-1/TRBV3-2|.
TGTGCCAGCAGCCACCGACAGGGGGCAAACTCACCCCTCCACTTT
CASSHRQGANSPLHF
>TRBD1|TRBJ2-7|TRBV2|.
TGTGCCAGTGAGGACAGGGTGAACGAGCAGTACTTC
CASEDRVNEQYF
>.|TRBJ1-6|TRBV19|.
TGTGCCAGTATGAAGACTCGGGCCTATAATTCACCCCTCCACTTT
CASMKTRAYNSPLHF
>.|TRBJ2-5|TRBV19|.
TGTGCCAGTCTCGGGGTCGGGGAGACCCAGTACTTC
CASLGVGETQYF
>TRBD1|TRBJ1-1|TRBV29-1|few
TGCAGCGTTAGAAGGGGACAGCCAGGGACTGAAGCTTTCTTT
CSVRRGQPGTEAFF
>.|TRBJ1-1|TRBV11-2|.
TGTGCCAGCAGCTTAGCCCAGGGCACTGAAGCTTTCTTT
CASSLAQGTEAFF
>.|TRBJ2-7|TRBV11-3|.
TGTGCCAGCAGCCTTCGGGCAGGGGAGCAGTACTTC
CASSLRAGEQYF
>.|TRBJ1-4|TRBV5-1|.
TGCGCCAGCAGTCTTCAGGGTTTGGTAAGGGAAAAACTGTTTTTT
CASSLQGLVREKLFF
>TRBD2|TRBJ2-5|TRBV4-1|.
TGCGCCAGCAGCCGAGGACTAGCGGCCCATTTGGCCCAGTACTTC
CASSRGLAAHLAQYF
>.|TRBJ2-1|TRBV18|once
TGTGCCAGCTCACTAGAGAATGAGCAGTTCTTC
CASSLENEQFF
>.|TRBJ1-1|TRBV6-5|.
TGTGCCAGCACCTGGGGGGACACTGAAGCTTTCTTT
CASTWGDTEAFF
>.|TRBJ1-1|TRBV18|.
TGTGCCAGCTCACCTCTCAGGGGAAACACTGAAGCTTTCTTT
CASSPLRGNTEAFF
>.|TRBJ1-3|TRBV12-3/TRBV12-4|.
TGTGCCAGCAGTCCTCCCCCAGGGAACACCATATATTTT
CASSPPPGNTIYF
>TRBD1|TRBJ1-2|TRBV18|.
TGTGCCAGCTCACTGACCCAAGGACAGGGGGGCGGCTATGGCTACACCTTC
CASSLTQGQGGGYGYTF
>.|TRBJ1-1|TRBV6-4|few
TGTGCCAGCAGCGGGGCCGCAGGGGCTACTGAAGCTTTCTTT
CASSGAAGATEAFF
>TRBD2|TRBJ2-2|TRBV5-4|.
TGTGCCAGCAGCTTGGAGCGCGGGAGGACGAACACCGGGGAGCTGTTTTTT
CASSLERGRTNTGELFF
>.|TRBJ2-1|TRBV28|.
TGTGCCAGCAGTACCCAGGGGGGTGAGCAGTTCTTC
CASSTQGGEQFF
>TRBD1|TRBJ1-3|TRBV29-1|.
TGCAGCGTTGGGACAGGGTTAGGGAGATCTGGAAACACCATATATTTT
CSVGTGLGRSGNTIYF
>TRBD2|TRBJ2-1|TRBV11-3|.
TGTGCCAGCAGTCCTTTAGCGGGGACCTCCTACAATGAGCAGTTCTTC
CASSPLAGTSYNEQFF
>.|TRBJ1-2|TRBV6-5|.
TGTGCCAGCAGGCAAACAGGCTTAGGGTATGGCTACACCTTC
CASRQTGLGYGYTF
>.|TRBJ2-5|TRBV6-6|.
TGTGCCAGCACCCCCGTCGGGGGAGCTCAAGAGACCCAGTACTTC
CASTPVGGAQETQYF
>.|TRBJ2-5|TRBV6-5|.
TGTGCCAGCAAATTGAACAGACAAGAGACCCAGTACTTC
CASKLNRQETQYF
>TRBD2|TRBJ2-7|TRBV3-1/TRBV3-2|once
TGTGCCAGCAGCCGTGGGGGACTAGATGGTTTAGAGCAGTACTTC
CASSRGGLDGLEQYF
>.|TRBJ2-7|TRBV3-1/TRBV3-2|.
TGTGCCAGCAGCCACCCGGCGGGCAGCTCCTACGAGCAGTACTTC
CASSHPAGSSYEQYF
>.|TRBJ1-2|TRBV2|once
TGTGCCAGCAGTGATACAATCGGGTGGAGAGTTGGTGGCTACACCTTC
CASSDTIGWRVGGYTF
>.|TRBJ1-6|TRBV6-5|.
TGTGCCAGCAGTCCCAGCTCCTATAATTCACCCCTCCACTTT
CASSPSSYNSPLHF
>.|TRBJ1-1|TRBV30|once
TGTGCCTGGAGTTTTGGCAGGGGACGCACTGAAGCTTTCTTT
CAWSFGRGRTEAFF
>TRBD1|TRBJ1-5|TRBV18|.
TGTGCCAGCTCACATACGACAGGGGGGGATCAGCCCCAGCATTTT
CASSHTTGGDQPQHF
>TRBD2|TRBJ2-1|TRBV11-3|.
TGTGCCAGCAGCCACCCCCGGGAGGGTATGAGTGAGCAGTTCTTC
CASSHPREGMSEQFF
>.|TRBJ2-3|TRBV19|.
TGTGCCAGTAGGCCGTTTCTCGGGACAGCCGGGGGAGATACGCAGTATTTT
CASRPFLGTAGGDTQYF
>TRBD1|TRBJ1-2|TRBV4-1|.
TGCGCCAGCAGCCAAGACCGACAGGGACTTTCGCCCGGCTACACCTTC
CASSQDRQGLSPGYTF
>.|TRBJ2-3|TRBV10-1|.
TGCGCCAGCAGTGAGCTGGGGGCCCTGCTGACAGATACGCAGTATTTT
CASSELGALLTDTQYF
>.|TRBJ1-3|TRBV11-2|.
TGTGCCAGCAGCTTAGGCGCAGGCCTCAACACCATATATTTT
CASSLGAGLNTIYF
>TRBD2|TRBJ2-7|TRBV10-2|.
TGCGCCAGCAGTGGGTATACTAGCGGACCATACGAGCAGTACTTC
CASSGYTSGPYEQYF
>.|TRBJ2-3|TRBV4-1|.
TGCGCCAGCAGCCAAGATTTAAGTTCCGGGACTCAAAGCACAGATACGCAGTATTTT
CASSQDLSSGTQSTDTQYF
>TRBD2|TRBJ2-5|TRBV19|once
TGTGCCAGTACCCCCGGACTAGCGGGGGGCGGACAAGAGACCCAGTACTTC
CASTPGLAGGGQETQYF
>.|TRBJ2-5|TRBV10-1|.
TGCGCCAGCAGTGACGAGGGAGAGACCCAGTACTTC
CASSDEGETQYF
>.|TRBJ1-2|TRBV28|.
TGTGCCGGAAGCAGGGGCGAGTACTCCTATGGCTACACCTTC
CAGSRGEYSYGYTF
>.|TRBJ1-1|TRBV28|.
TGTGCCATCGACTCCCTTGCAGGGCGGACGCGCACTGAAGCTTTCTTT
CAIDSLAGRTRTEAFF
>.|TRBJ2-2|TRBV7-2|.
TGTGCCAGCAGTTCCGACACCGGGGAGCTGTTTTTT
CASSSDTGELFF
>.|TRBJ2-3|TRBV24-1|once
TGTGCCACCAGTGATTTTGGCAGGGAGGGCACAGATACGCAGTATTTT
CATSDFGREGTDTQYF
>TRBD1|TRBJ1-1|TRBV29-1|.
TGCAGCGTGGGGGACAGACCGAACACTGAAGCTTTCTTT
CSVGDRPNTEAFF